This paragraph covers one T cell receptor beta chain sequence. As yet, its antigen is unknown. This record comes from a study of T cell responses to AZD1222 COVID-19 vaccine. Study outcomes and limitations: The study found vaccine-associated CD4 TCRs spanning spike, dominant at 160-218 and 743-854. Seropositivity was recorded at baseline in only 6 or 7 AZD1222 recipients. Possibly, clonal diversity was underestimated; donors were largely white British and included more females.

V was cut by 5 bases and J by 3 bases, with 11 bases left in between. CDR1 and CDR2 (germline): SGHVS, FQNEAQ. The CDR3 covers 14 residues. Recipients boosted at about 4 weeks or about 12 weeks are pooled. TCRdb's table, derived via immunoSEQ multiplex PCR, lists solely in-frame clones and lacks some. The sample has fewer than 90,000 clones; 85% to 90% are singletons. The material was peripheral blood, obtained 28 days after the second AZD1222 dose. The gene calls are TRBV7-8 and TRBJ2-1; D gene uncertain. This TCR was recovered from an adult who received the AZD1222 COVID-19 vaccine. CDR3 loop: CASSGTSYYNEQFF. In nucleotides, the CDR3 is TGTGCCAGCAGCGGCACCAGTTACTACAATGAGCAGTTCTTC. Drawing the rest from reference TRBV7-8 and TRBJ2-1, the complete variable domain is GAGVSQSPRYKVAKRGQDVALRCDPISGHVSLFWYQQALGQGPEFLTYFQNEAQLDKSGLPSDRFFAERPEGSVSTLKIQRTQQEDSAVYLCASSGTSYYNEQFFGPGTRLTVL.